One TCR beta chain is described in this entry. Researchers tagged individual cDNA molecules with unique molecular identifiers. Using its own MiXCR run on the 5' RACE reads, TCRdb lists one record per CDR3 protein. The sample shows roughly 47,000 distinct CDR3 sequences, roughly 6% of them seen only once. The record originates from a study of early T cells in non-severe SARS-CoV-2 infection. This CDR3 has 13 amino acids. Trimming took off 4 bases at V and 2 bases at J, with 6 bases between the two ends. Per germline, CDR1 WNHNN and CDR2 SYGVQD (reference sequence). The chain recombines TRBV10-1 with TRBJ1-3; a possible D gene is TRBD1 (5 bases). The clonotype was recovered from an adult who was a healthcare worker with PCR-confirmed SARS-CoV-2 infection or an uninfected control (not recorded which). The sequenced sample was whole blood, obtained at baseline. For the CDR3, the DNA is TGCGCCAGCAGTGTGACAGCTGGAAACACCATATATTTT. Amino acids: CASSVTAGNTIYF.